This T cell receptor (beta chain) is drawn from a study of regulatory T cells in long-lasting Graves disease. To make TCR beta libraries, researchers used iRepertoire HTBI primers and Arm-PCR of CDR3 regions. TCRdb reanalysed the multiplex PCR reads using MiXCR and keeps one entry per CDR3 protein. This sample carries around 460,000 distinct CDR3 sequences, around a fifth of them seen once, and the ten largest clones take roughly 6.9%. The CDR3 has 13 amino acids. Looked up from germline, CDR1 is DFQATT and CDR2 is SNEGSKA (reference sequence). V shed 5 bases and J 8 bases; nucleotides not matched to a gene: 3. This clonotype was seen many times. Time point denoted: persistent/refractory GD, antithyroid drugs over 5 years with positive TRAb. PBMC-derived RNA was used for the TCR library.

The V call is TRBV20-1, the J call TRBJ1-6; 10 bases align to TRBD1. The sample here was peripheral blood mononuclear cells (PBMCs), taken when the disease was refractory, from a patient treated with antithyroid drugs. The clonotype was recovered from a female donor with Graves disease. In DNA, the CDR3 is TGCAGTGCTCGGGACAGGGGTGATTCACCCCTCCACTTT. Amino acid sequence: CSARDRGDSPLHF.